This is a list of T cell receptor beta chains from one sample in a study of T cells expressing NK-cell markers. Each CDR3 protein gets one entry in TCRdb, which reprocessed the 5' RACE reads and gives no DNA. Its table lists about 430,000 distinct CDR3 sequences. Sequenced sample: blood T cells: a sorted CD56 or NKG2C T cell subset, CD4+ or CD8+ T cells, or bulk PBMC T cells (not recorded which). The receptors come from a woman in her forties or fifties in good health. CDR3s include the opening cysteine and the closing phenylalanine or tryptophan. A clone size is listed for some rows: how often the clone was seen (once, few, many), or a class if it is expanded.

clone_size j_call v_call cdr3_aa
NA TRBJ1-1 TRBV6-6 CASRTAEMNTEAFF
NA TRBJ1-2 TRBV10-2 CASSEGGTSSGYTF
NA TRBJ2-1 TRBV6-5 CASTKTPPSYNEQFF
NA TRBJ2-5 TRBV28 CASKGQGQETQYF
NA TRBJ2-2 TRBV29-1 CSGGEPGDTGELFF
NA TRBJ2-7 TRBV5-1 CASSLAGLAGVTGYEQYF
NA TRBJ1-4 TRBV9 CASSADSELKKLFF
NA TRBJ2-5 TRBV20-1 CSAPKRGLAGVGQETQYF
NA TRBJ2-1 TRBV7-2 CASSRSRREQFF
NA TRBJ2-3 TRBV7-6 CASSLLGGSRSTDTQYF
NA TRBJ1-2 TRBV24-1 CATSDLSANYGYTF
NA TRBJ1-1 TRBV18 CASSPLSSDTEAFF
NA TRBJ2-2 TRBV4-1 CASSQGWGSYSDTGELFF
NA TRBJ2-1 TRBV7-9 CASSLRTALAGGYNEQFF
NA TRBJ1-1 TRBV19 CASSMTGFMNTEAFF
NA TRBJ2-7 TRBV7-6 CASSLVVTEPYEQYF
NA TRBJ1-1 TRBV7-9 CASSLESTEAFF
NA TRBJ2-5 TRBV29-1 CSAAGGRETQYF
NA TRBJ2-1 TRBV10-1 CASSVGVASEQFF
NA TRBJ2-5 TRBV5-1 CASSLESVQETQYF
NA TRBJ2-1 TRBV5-1 CASKPGTIYNEQFF
NA TRBJ2-4 TRBV20-1 CSATTPRDRLNIQYF
NA TRBJ2-7 TRBV12-3/TRBV12-4 CASSLFRDTGEQYF
NA TRBJ2-7 TRBV25-1 CASSVRGTGGIHEQYF
NA TRBJ2-1 TRBV14 CASSQDRTSKVYNEQFF
NA TRBJ1-4 TRBV19 CASSPGDRSVEKLFF
NA TRBJ2-2 TRBV10-1 CASSERASGGNTGELFF
NA TRBJ2-3 TRBV9 CASSKWTSGKLGTQYF
NA TRBJ1-4 TRBV29-1 CSGRGTLNEKLFF
medium-sized TRBJ2-3 TRBV12-3/TRBV12-4 CASSLTDTQYF
NA TRBJ1-1 TRBV6-8 CARTGRMEAFF
NA TRBJ2-5 TRBV12-3/TRBV12-4 CASSPLGGGETQYF
NA TRBJ2-3 TRBV4-1 CASSPSHIGTTWTGTDTQYF
NA TRBJ2-5 TRBV11-2 CASSLSGTELETQYF
NA TRBJ2-1 TRBV7-8 CASSPTMAGAIYNEQFF
NA TRBJ2-3 TRBV7-2 CASSLASGRAPADTQYF
NA TRBJ1-1 TRBV10-2 CASSDSGFTEAFF
NA TRBJ2-1 TRBV20-1 CSAEILAGVGNEQFF
NA TRBJ1-6 TRBV28 CASSGVLGSPLHF